The sequence of this TCR beta chain was determined in a study of shared clonotypes between healthy human individuals (TCRdb year 2020). Regarding the complete study: The cohort comprised two women and three men aged 18 to 49 years. For each donor, CD4 naive and CD4 memory were each given three plates, CD8 naive was given two plates, and CD8 memory was given one plate. To estimate repertoire size and how much clonotype sharing occurs between individuals, the study deeply sequenced the blood TCR repertoires of five healthy adults. To increase sequencing depth and limit assay-specific biases, different laboratories used diverse techniques to prepare libraries and sequence TCR repertoires. Leukapheresis yielded between about 0.85 and 10 billion PBMCs per donor.

V drops 8 bases and J drops 0 bases, leaving 7 bases in between. Measured from the cysteine to the phenylalanine, the CDR3 is 13 residues long. Only CDR3 DNA remains: 39 bases, in frame from the first base. The germline V gene (reference sequence) specifies LNHNV as CDR1 and YYDKDF as CDR2. The paper's findings and limits, for the study overall: The genetic and exposure-history diversity represented was limited by the small number of donors. Sampling was limited to blood, and TCR repertoires in tissue likely differ from TCR repertoires in blood. Larger estimated clonotype richness was generally found for naive subsets than for memory subsets. Compared with non-shared clonotypes, clonotypes shared by all four sorted-subset donors had higher generation probabilities. About 5% of naive CD4, more than 3% of naive CD8, approximately 2% of memory CD4, and about 0.4% of memory CD8 clonotypes were shared across several donors. Rarefaction of sorted-subset datasets indicated incomplete sequencing despite the large sequencing depth. Pairwise subsampling indicated that sequencing depth was expected to affect the degree of clonotype sharing among donors.

As regards this clone: Its antigen is still unknown. Base qualities were left out, and no much larger clone turns up one base away.

The donors were healthy, HIV-negative adults who had no recently reported acute infections or vaccinations. Every donor was a Caucasian adult living in Nashville, Tennessee, USA. CD4+ T cells were enriched through magnetic negative selection, after which naive cells were positively selected on CD45RA and the remaining negative fraction served as the memory subset. After blood collection by leukapheresis, PBMCs were isolated using Ficoll-Histopaque density gradient centrifugation and then cryopreserved in the vapor phase of liquid nitrogen. Purity and quantity of every magnetically sorted T cell population were checked by analytical flow cytometry. Genomic DNA was isolated from each sorted fraction and quantified by UV absorbance on a Nanodrop 2000c. TCR CDR3 regions were amplified from genomic DNA by multiplex PCR using the deep immunoSEQ assay. Extracted genomic DNA from each cell subset was distributed evenly across all wells of several immunoSEQ 96-well plates, and each plate was treated as a replicate. For sorted subsets, each replicate PCR was loaded with approximately 0.2 ug genomic DNA, equivalent to 25,000 to 30,000 T cell genomes. Purified libraries were quantified with a Qubit 3.0 fluorometer, sized on a Bioanalyzer 2100, and re-quantified with the KAPA Library Quantification kit. Every immunoSEQ 96-well plate was sequenced on a separate single-read 150-cycle Illumina NextSeq 550 flow cell. The source study handled its data this way. Because only junctional sequences without quality scores were contained in the immunoSEQ output, filtering matching that applied to full-length reads could not be performed. To assign V/J genes and CDR3, sequences were annotated against IMGT germline references using PyIR, a Python wrapper for IgBLAST v1.9. Reads with weak V/J assignments (E-value above 1e-6), missing CDR3, stop codons, out-of-frame junctions, or ambiguous translated residues were removed. V3J clonotypes were defined as sequences sharing an identical inferred V gene, J gene, and CDR3 amino acid sequence. To compute the percentage overlap between repertoires, the number of shared unique clonotypes was divided by the size of the smaller repertoire. RTK rarefaction, the Chao1 estimator, and Recon v2.1 estimates of unobserved clonotypes were used to assess repertoire richness. For all TCRbeta clonotypes obtained by the gDNA method from a handful of donors, generation probabilities were computed with OLGA. TCRdb's version of the immuneACCESS table is confined to in-frame rearrangements and falls short of the full clone set. An unresolved V gene accounts for under half of the shortfall where checked; the remainder is of unknown origin. V, J and clone size derive from that table, while D and trimming were established from the DNA sequence. Within this sample are 330,000 or so clones, with around four fifths of them counted one time only. 10% of the sample is taken by the ten largest.

This clonotype was obtained from a man in his thirties or forties in good health. Sequenced: memory CD4+ T cells sorted from blood. The cell subset or site label here, explained by the study, means: CD45RA-negative fraction. The rearrangement joined TRBV15 to TRBJ2-2; no D gene can be assigned with confidence. The CDR3 protein: CATGMANTGELFF. The bases read TGTGCCACCGGTATGGCGAACACCGGGGAGCTGTTTTTT.